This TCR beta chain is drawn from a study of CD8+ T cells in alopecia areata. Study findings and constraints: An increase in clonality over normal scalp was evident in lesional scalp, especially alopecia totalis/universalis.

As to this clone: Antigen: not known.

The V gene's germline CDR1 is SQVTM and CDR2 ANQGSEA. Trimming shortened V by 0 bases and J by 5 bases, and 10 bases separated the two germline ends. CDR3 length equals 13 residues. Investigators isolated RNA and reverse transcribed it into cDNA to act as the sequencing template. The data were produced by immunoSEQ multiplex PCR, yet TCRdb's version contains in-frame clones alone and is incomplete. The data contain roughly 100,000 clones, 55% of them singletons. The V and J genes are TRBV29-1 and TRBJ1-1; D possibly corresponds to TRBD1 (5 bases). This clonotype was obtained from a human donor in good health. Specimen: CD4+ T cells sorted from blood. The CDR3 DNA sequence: TGCAGCGTTGAAGATCAGGCAGGGACTGAAGCTTTCTTT. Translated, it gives CSVEDQAGTEAFF.